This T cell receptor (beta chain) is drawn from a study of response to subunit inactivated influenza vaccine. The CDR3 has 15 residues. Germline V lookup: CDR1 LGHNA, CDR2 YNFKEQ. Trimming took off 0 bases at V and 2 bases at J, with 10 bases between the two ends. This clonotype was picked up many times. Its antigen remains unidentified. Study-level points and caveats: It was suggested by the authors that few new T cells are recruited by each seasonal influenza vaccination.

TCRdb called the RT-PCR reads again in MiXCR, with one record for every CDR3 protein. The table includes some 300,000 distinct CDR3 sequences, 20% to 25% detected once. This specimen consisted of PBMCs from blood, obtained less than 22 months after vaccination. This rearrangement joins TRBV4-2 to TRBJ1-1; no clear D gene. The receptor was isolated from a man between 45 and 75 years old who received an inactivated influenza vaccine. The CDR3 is CASSQDSGLNTEAFF. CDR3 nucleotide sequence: TGTGCCAGCAGCCAAGACTCGGGCCTAAACACTGAAGCTTTCTTT.